The sequence of this TCR beta chain was determined in a study of control samples from healthy donors and cancer patients. Germline-derived CDR1 and CDR2 are MNHNS and SASEGT. Trimming took off 4 bases at V and 0 bases at J, with 13 bases between the two ends. CDR3 length: 17 amino acids. Produced via immunoSEQ multiplex PCR; TCRdb's table is partial and in-frame only. Of around 150,000 clones listed, about 94% are singletons. The sequenced sample consisted of blood. The gene calls are TRBV6-1 and TRBJ2-6, with D unclear. The TCR originated in a woman aged 40-49 years in good health. The CDR3 nucleotides read TGTGCCAGCAGTGTGTTACGGATAAGCTCTGGGGCCAACGTCCTGACTTTC. Translation gives CASSVLRISSGANVLTF.